This TCR beta chain was recovered during a study of T cells in Graves' hyperthyroidism and ophthalmopathy (dated by TCRdb to about 2019). Describing the broader study: Peripheral blood samples were taken at initial diagnosis, before any treatment was given. In several Graves' hyperthyroidism patients, the study also compared T-cell repertoires from thyroid tissue with T-cell repertoires from blood. The 95 to 100 discovery patients were divided at random into training and test sets in a 7:3 ratio. The paper reports TCR Vbeta CDR3 sequencing of fewer than 150 peripheral blood samples: over 40 ophthalmopathy, around 80 hyperthyroidism and around 17 progressor patients. After blood sampling, hyperthyroidism patients were treated with methimazole at a starting dose of 30 mg daily, and ophthalmopathy patients were treated with high-dose intravenous methylprednisolone. Prospective prediction of ophthalmopathy was tested in an independent validation cohort consisting of roughly 20 hyperthyroidism patients and more than 15 patients who later progressed to ophthalmopathy. TCR V-J signatures able to tell the groups apart were searched for in a discovery cohort of some 100 patients, of whom over 40 had Graves' ophthalmopathy and around 56 had stable Graves' hyperthyroidism. Overall study results and their limits: Sample size was not statistically predetermined, and investigators were not blinded to group allocation. Most expanded thyroid clonotypes (frequency above 0.001) were also found in blood, which suggests that blood repertoires may mirror thyroid immune responses. In cross-validation, a model built on a 13 V-J signature told ophthalmopathy apart from stable hyperthyroidism with approximately 90% sensitivity and around 83% specificity, and in testing the same model reached 80%/75%. In validation, the model predicted progression to ophthalmopathy a median of about 5.9 months before onset, with roughly 68% sensitivity and more than 72% specificity.

The germline V gene (reference sequence) specifies MNHEY as CDR1 and SMNVEV as CDR2. The CDR3 runs 19 amino acids, cysteine and phenylalanine included. Only the CDR3 part of the read is kept: 57 bases, read in frame from the first base. V drops 2 bases and J drops 0 bases, leaving 20 bases in between. Ophthalmopathy patients had moderately to severely active disease, Clinical Activity Score of at least 3, NOSPECS grade of at least 4, and duration under 3 months. Any patient with an uncontrolled infection, another autoimmune disease, pregnancy or lactation was excluded. Diagnoses were based on clinical symptoms, serum thyroxine and TRAb, thyroid ultrasound and orbital computed tomography. PBMCs were separated from roughly 10 ml of fresh peripheral blood using Ficoll-Paque density gradient centrifugation. Total RNA was extracted using Trizol reagent, and RNA quality was assessed on an Agilent 2100 Bioanalyzer.

Amplification of TCR beta CDR3 regions was carried out from RNA transcripts. For the first round of RT-PCR on the TCR CDR3, the HTBI primer set was used together with the Qiagen OneStep RT-PCR kit. The libraries were constructed in a second round of multiplex PCR and then size-selected and purified. The libraries were sequenced on an Illumina HiSeq2000 using paired-end 100 bp reads. The paper's data handling went like this. SOAPnuke was used to process the raw data, throwing out any read that contained adapters or uncalled bases, had a mean Phred below 15, or lacked an exact constant-primer or identifier match. High-quality paired reads were merged using COPE v1.2.5, and each unique nucleotide sequence was defined as a clonotype. Clonotypes were aligned to IMGT TRBV, TRBD and TRBJ reference segments using MiTCR v1.1. The analysis included only V-J combinations with a frequency above 0.0001, which together covered approximately 99% of the repertoires. The TCS score was defined as F50 (clonal expansion) divided by E x V (chaos), with BLOSUM62-based TCRdist calculated between CDR3 peptides within each V-J. Welch's t-statistics and random forest reduced around 550 V-J features to 10 to 15, which were used in a naive Bayes classifier (R e1071). TCRdb passed the public sequencing reads through fastp at Q25 and MiXCR, retaining productive beta sequences. Each record represents a unique CDR3 protein, reported with the most common genes and DNA among its rows. The V and J calls shown here were made by TCRdb, not taken from the authors' results. Across this sample there are 500,000 or so distinct CDR3 sequences, with more than 15% seen only once. Of the sample, 17% falls within the top ten clones.

The table lists this clonotype with many counts. This clone's antigen is unknown. The record has no base qualities; no much larger clone is one base away. The rearranged segments are TRBV27 and TRBJ2-1; the D segment may tentatively be TRBD1 or TRBD2, each giving 5 matched bases. The source of this sequence is a woman aged 18-30 years with Graves' ophthalmopathy. Sequences were obtained from blood. The CDR3 protein sequence reads: CASSLRLKGSTSSYNEQFF. The sequenced DNA is TGTGCCAGCAGTTTACGATTAAAGGGGTCCACTAGCTCCTACAATGAGCAGTTCTTC.